This T cell receptor beta chain was retrieved from a study of cytomegalovirus exposure and HLA in healthy donors. Findings of the study overall: Presence/absence analyses rested on an assumption that sequencing depth was roughly uniform across donors.

A multiplex PCR was run with 60 Vbeta primers and 13 Jbeta primers. The repertoire was sequenced with immunoSEQ multiplex PCR; TCRdb's copy has only in-frame clones and lacks some. The table for this sample gives around 50,000 clones. Deletions cut 5 bases from V and 0 bases from J, with 12 bases between. The CDR3 spans 15 residues. CDR1 SNHLY and CDR2 FYNNEI come from the germline V gene. Note on this clone: Its antigen is undetermined.

The source material was PBMCs. The gene calls are TRBV2 and TRBJ2-3; the D gene is possibly TRBD2 (7 bases). The clonotype was recovered from a woman in her 50s in good health and CMV-seropositive. CDR3 sequence (DNA): TGTGCCAGCAGTCGCGGGGGCTTAAGCACAGATACGCAGTATTTT. This sequence encodes CASSRGGLSTDTQYF.